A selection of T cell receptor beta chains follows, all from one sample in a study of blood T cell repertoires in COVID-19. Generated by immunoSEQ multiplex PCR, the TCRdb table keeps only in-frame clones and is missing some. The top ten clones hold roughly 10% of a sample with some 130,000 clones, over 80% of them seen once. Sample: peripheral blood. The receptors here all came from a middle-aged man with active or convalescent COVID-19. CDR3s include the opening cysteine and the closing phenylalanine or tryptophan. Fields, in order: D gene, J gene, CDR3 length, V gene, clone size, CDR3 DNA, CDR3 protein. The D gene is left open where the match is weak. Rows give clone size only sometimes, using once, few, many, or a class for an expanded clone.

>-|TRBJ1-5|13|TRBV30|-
TGTGCCTGGAGTGGGGGGGGCAATCAGCCCCAGCATTTT
CAWSGGGNQPQHF
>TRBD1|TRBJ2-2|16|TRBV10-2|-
TGCGCCGCCGGGCGGGGACAGGGCTCGAACACCGGGGAGCTGTTTTTT
CAAGRGQGSNTGELFF
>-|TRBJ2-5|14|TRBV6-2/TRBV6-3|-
TGTGCCAGCAGTTACCTGGTCACAGAAGAGACCCAGTACTTC
CASSYLVTEETQYF
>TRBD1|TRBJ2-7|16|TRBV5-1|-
TGCGCCAGCAGCTTGGAGACCCAGGGGGTTGCCGACGAGCAGTACTTC
CASSLETQGVADEQYF
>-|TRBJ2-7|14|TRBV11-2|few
TGTGCCAGCAGCGTCCATATCGGGACCTACGAGCAGTACTTC
CASSVHIGTYEQYF
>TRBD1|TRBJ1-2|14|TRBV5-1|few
TGCGCCAGCAGCACCCGACAGGGCTCGGAAGGCTACACCTTC
CASSTRQGSEGYTF
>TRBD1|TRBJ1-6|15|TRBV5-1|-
TGCGCCAGCAGCCCCCTGGACAGGGAAAATTCACCCCTCCACTTT
CASSPLDRENSPLHF
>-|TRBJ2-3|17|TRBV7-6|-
TGTGCCAGCAGCTCCCTCGGCGGGTCTCAACACACAGATACGCAGTATTTT
CASSSLGGSQHTDTQYF
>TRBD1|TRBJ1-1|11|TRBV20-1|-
TGCAGTGCGAGGGAGGGACAGGCAGCTTTCTTT
CSAREGQAAFF
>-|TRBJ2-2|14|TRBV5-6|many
TGTGCCAGCAGCTTCGGAGCGAACACCGGGGAGCTGTTTTTT
CASSFGANTGELFF
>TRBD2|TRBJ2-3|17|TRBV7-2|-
TGTGCCAGCAGCTTACTGGGACTAGCGGGTGGGACAGATACGCAGTATTTT
CASSLLGLAGGTDTQYF
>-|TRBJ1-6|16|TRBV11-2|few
TGTGCCAGCAGCCCTCCCCGAGGGTCGGATAATTCACCCCTCCACTTT
CASSPPRGSDNSPLHF
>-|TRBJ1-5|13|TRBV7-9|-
TGTGCCAGCAGCTTAGACGAGGCTCAGCCCCAGCATTTT
CASSLDEAQPQHF
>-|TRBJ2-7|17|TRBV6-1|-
TGTGCCAGCAGTGAACGGAGGGGTCACCCCCTCTCCTACGAGCAGTACTTC
CASSERRGHPLSYEQYF
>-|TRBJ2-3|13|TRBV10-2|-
TGCGCCAGCAAGAGGGGGGGAGAAGATACGCAGTATTTT
CASKRGGEDTQYF
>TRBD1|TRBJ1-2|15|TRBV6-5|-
TGTGCCATATCCCGACAAGGGGGACAGGGTTATGGCTACACCTTC
CAISRQGGQGYGYTF
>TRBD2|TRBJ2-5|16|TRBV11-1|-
TGTGCCAGCAGCTTAGTTACTAGCGGGACTAAAGAGACCCAGTACTTC
CASSLVTSGTKETQYF
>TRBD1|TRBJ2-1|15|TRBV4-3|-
TGCGCCAGCAGCCAAGATCACAGGGGGGCCGGCCCCAGGTTCTTC
CASSQDHRGAGPRFF
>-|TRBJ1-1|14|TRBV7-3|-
TGTGCCAGCAGCTTAATTCCGTCGAACACTGAAGCTTTCTTT
CASSLIPSNTEAFF
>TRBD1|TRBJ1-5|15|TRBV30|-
TGTGCCTGGAGTCGTGCGGGGACAGGCGGTCAGCCCCAGCATTTT
CAWSRAGTGGQPQHF
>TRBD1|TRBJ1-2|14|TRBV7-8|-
TGTGCCAGCAGCTTAGGACAGGGGTTCTATGGCTACACCTTC
CASSLGQGFYGYTF
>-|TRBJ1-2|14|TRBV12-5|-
TGTGCTAGTAGCATATCGAACAGTCTCTATGGCTACACCTTC
CASSISNSLYGYTF
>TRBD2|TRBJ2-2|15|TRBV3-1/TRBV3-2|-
TGTGCCAGCTTAAAAGCGGGGGGGAACACCGGGGAGCTGTTTTTT
CASLKAGGNTGELFF
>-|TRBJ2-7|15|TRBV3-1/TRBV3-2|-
TGTGCCAGCAGCCACATGGTCCAGGGGCACTACGAGCAGTACTTC
CASSHMVQGHYEQYF
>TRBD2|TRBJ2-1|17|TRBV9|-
TGTGCCAGCAGCGTAGTAGAGGCGGGGGGACCCCAAAATGAGCAGTTCTTC
CASSVVEAGGPQNEQFF
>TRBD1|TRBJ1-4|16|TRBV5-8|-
TGTGCCAGCAGCGGCACGCCGGGACAGAGAAATGAAAAACTGTTTTTT
CASSGTPGQRNEKLFF
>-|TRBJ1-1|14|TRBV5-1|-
TGCGCCAGCAGCTCCCTGACGGGAAACACTGAAGCTTTCTTT
CASSSLTGNTEAFF
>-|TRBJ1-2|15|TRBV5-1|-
TGCGCCAGCAGTAACCTCAACAGCTTGGAACTTGGCTACACCTTC
CASSNLNSLELGYTF
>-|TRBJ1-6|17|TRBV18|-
TGTGCCAGCTCACTTGGAGCGGGGGCGAAGAGGGGTTCACCCCTCCACTTT
CASSLGAGAKRGSPLHF
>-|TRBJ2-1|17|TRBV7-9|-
TGTGCCAGCAGCCAGGCTTCCACGGCTCGCCAGTTGACTGAGCAGTTCTTC
CASSQASTARQLTEQFF
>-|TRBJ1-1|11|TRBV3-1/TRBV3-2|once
TGTGCCAGCAGCCAAGGGGGCAGGGCTTTCTTT
CASSQGGRAFF
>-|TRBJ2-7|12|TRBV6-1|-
TGTGCCAGCAGCCCCACAGTCTACGAGCAGTACTTC
CASSPTVYEQYF
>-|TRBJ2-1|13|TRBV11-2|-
TGTGCCAGCAGCTTAGGGCGGCTCAATGAGCAGTTCTTC
CASSLGRLNEQFF
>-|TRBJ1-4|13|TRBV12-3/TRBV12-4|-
TGTGCCAGCAGTACACAGGGTCGGGAAAAACTGTTTTTT
CASSTQGREKLFF
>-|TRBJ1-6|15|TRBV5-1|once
TGCGCCAGCAGCTTGGCACAGGCCTATAATTCACCCCTCCACTTT
CASSLAQAYNSPLHF
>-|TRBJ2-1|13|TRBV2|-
TGTGCCAGCAGGGGCCCTTCGGACAATGAGCAGTTCTTC
CASRGPSDNEQFF
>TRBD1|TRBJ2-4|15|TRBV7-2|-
TGTGCCAGCAGCCTCGACAGGGGGGCCAAAAACATTCAGTACTTC
CASSLDRGAKNIQYF
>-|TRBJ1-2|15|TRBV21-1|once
TGTGCCAGCAGCAAAGAGGGGCACAGGGTCTATGGCTACACCTTC
CASSKEGHRVYGYTF
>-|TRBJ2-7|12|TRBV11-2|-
TGTGCCAGCAGCCCGCCGGGGAGGGAGCAGTACTTC
CASSPPGREQYF
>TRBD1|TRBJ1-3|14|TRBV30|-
TGTGCCTCCAACAGGGGGCTCTCTGGAAACACCATATATTTT
CASNRGLSGNTIYF
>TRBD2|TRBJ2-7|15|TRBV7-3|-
TGTGCCAGCAGCTTAGGACTAGCGGGGGACTACGAGCAGTACTTC
CASSLGLAGDYEQYF
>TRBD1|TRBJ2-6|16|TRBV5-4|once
TGTGCCAGCAGCTTGGGACAGGGATCTGGGGCCAACGTCCTGACTTTC
CASSLGQGSGANVLTF
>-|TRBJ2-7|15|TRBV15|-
TGTGCCACCAGCACTTTTTCGGGCGGGTCCTACGAGCAGTACTTC
CATSTFSGGSYEQYF
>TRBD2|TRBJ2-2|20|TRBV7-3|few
TGTGCCAGCAGCTTAAAAGGGACTAGCGGGGGGGCCGCGAACACCGGGGAGCTGTTTTTT
CASSLKGTSGGAANTGELFF
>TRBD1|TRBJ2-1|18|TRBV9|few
TGTGCCAGCAGCGCCGACCTAGGGGGCTATAGCTCCTACAATGAGCAGTTCTTC
CASSADLGGYSSYNEQFF
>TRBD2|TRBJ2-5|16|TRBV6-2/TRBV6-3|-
TGTGCCAGCAGTCCCTGGGGTAGCGGGGGTCAAGAGACCCAGTACTTC
CASSPWGSGGQETQYF
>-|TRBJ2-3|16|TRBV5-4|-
TGTGCCAGCAGCTTGCGGAGCGACCTTAGCACAGATACGCAGTATTTT
CASSLRSDLSTDTQYF
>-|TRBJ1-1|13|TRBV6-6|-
TGTGCCAGCAGTACAGGGTTGAACACTGAAGCTTTCTTT
CASSTGLNTEAFF
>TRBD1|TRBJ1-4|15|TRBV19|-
TGTGCCAGTACCGACCCCGGACAGGCTAATGAAAAACTGTTTTTT
CASTDPGQANEKLFF
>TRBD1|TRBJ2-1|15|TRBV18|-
TGTGCCAGCTCACCCGGACAGGGGGCTTACAATGAGCAGTTCTTC
CASSPGQGAYNEQFF
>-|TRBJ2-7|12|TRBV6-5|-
TGTGCCAGCAGGGACTACTCCTACGAGCAGTACTTC
CASRDYSYEQYF
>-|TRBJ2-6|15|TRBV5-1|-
TGCGCCAGCAGCTTGGCGGGTGGCGGGGCCAACGTCCTGACTTTC
CASSLAGGGANVLTF
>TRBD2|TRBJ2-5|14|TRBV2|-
TGTGCCAGCAGTCACCGACTAGCGGGGGAAACCCAGTACTTC
CASSHRLAGETQYF
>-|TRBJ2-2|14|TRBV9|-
TGTGCCAGCGGCTCCCTCTCCAACACCGGGGAGCTGTTTTTT
CASGSLSNTGELFF